Following are 15 T cell receptor beta chains from one sample sequenced in a study of human CD8 memory T cell subsets. UMI-labeled 5' RACE generated the TCR beta libraries. TCRdb reprocessed the 5' RACE reads and keeps a single row for each CDR3 protein, giving no DNA. This listing includes about 6,700 distinct CDR3 sequences. Sequenced input: CD8+ T cells from PBMCs. The receptors originated from a human donor in good health.

V and J are TRBV5-5 and TRBJ2-3; the D gene TCRdb calls, TRBD2, cannot be checked with no DNA. Germline assignment: CDR1 SGHKS and CDR2 YYEKEE (reference sequence). The CDR3 has 16 amino acids. The CDR3 reads CASSFYVVSNTDTQYF.

The rearrangement uses TRBV12-3 or TRBV12-4 and TRBJ2-1. The CDR3 is made up of 14 amino acids. CDR3 sequence: CASSLSSSYNEQFF.

This clonotype is identified as medium-sized from frequency. The V call is TRBV30, the J call TRBJ1-1. The CDR3 sequence is 15 residues long. CDR1 and CDR2 (germline): GTSNPN, SVGIG (reference sequence). The CDR3 here is CAWRLKGGSGTEAFF.

V and J are TRBV20-1 and TRBJ2-1; checking the TCRdb D call of TRBD2 is not possible without DNA. The CDR3 runs to 17 residues. CDR1 is DFQATT and CDR2 is SNEGSKA in the germline V gene (reference sequence). The CDR3 sequence is CSARPTPSREGRNEQFF.

This sequence joins TRBV7-9 and TRBJ2-7; TCRdb's D gene call, TRBD2, goes unchecked for lack of DNA. The CDR3 has 18 residues. CDR1 is SEHNR, CDR2 FQNEAQ, per germline (reference sequence). This CDR3 is CASSVGLAGGLRSYEQYF.

V usage is TRBV4-1 and J usage is TRBJ2-7; absent DNA, TCRdb's TRBD1 call cannot be checked. CDR3 length: 15 amino acids. Germline V gives CDR1 MGHRA, CDR2 YSYEKL. CDR3 amino acids: CASSQEGAGSYEQYF.

The gene calls are TRBV2 and TRBJ2-3; absent DNA, TCRdb's TRBD2 call cannot be checked. From germline, CDR1 is SNHLY and CDR2 FYNNEI. The CDR3 length is 14 residues. The CDR3 region is CASKDSGSTDTQYF. The whole variable domain, filled in from reference TRBV2 and TRBJ2-3, reads EPEVTQTPSHQVTQMGQEVILRCVPISNHLYFYWYRQILGQKVEFLVSFYNNEISEKSEIFDDQFSVERPDGSNFTLKIRSTKLEDSAMYFCASKDSGSTDTQYFGPGTRLTVL.

This clonotype shows up as medium-sized by frequency. The chain links TRBV20-1 to TRBJ1-6; TCRdb picks TRBD1, but there is no DNA to check that call. Germline lookup yields CDR1 DFQATT and CDR2 SNEGSKA (reference sequence). The length of the CDR3 is 13 residues. Here the CDR3 reads CSAREGEPAPLHF.

V usage is TRBV12-3 or TRBV12-4 and J usage is TRBJ2-7; TCRdb gives TRBD2 as the D gene, but with no DNA this cannot be confirmed. The CDR3 sequence is 13 residues long. The CDR3 reads CASRKGTFIEQYF.

This chain joins TRBV5-1 and TRBJ2-7. The CDR3 totals 14 residues. Looked up from germline, CDR1 is SGHRS and CDR2 is YFSETQ. CDR3: CASSLERVRYEQYF. Drawing the rest from reference TRBV5-1 and TRBJ2-7, the complete variable domain is KAGVTQTPRYLIKTRGQQVTLSCSPISGHRSVSWYQQTPGQGLQFLFEYFSETQRNKGNFPGRFSGRQFSNSRSEMNVSTLELGDSALYLCASSLERVRYEQYFGPGTRLTVT.

Considering frequency, this clonotype is medium-sized. CDR3 sequence: CSVEDPPPGVGYTF. The chain recombines TRBV29-1 with TRBJ1-2; TCRdb proposes TRBD1, but this gene call is untestable without DNA. Germline CDR1 SQVTM, CDR2 ANQGSEA. This CDR3 region has 14 residues.

The chain employs TRBV5-1 and TRBJ2-3; as DNA is missing, the TRBD2 call by TCRdb cannot be tested. The CDR3 contains 15 residues. Looked up from germline, CDR1 is SGHRS and CDR2 is YFSETQ. The CDR3 reads CASNQREASTDTQYF.

The J gene is TRBJ2-7, the V gene TRBV18. This CDR3 contains 14 residues. The germline V gene encodes CDR1 KGHSH and CDR2 LQKENI. CDR3 sequence reads: CASSPAGGTYEQYF.

The genes are TRBV7-9 and TRBJ2-1. The CDR3 contains 13 residues. The germline CDR1 and CDR2 sequences are SEHNR and FQNEAQ (reference sequence). CDR3 amino acids: CASSLAPHNEQFF.

This clonotype is labeled large based on frequency. The gene calls are TRBV29-1 and TRBJ2-7; no DNA is available, so the TRBD1 call from TCRdb remains unchecked. This CDR3 is built from 13 residues. Germline V gene lookup returns CDR1 SQVTM and CDR2 ANQGSEA. The CDR3 reads CSVTPGQGVEQYF.